This T cell receptor (beta chain) appears in the sequencing data of a study of cytomegalovirus exposure and HLA in healthy donors. The trim removed 3 bases at V and 2 bases at J, leaving 5 bases unmatched. There are 15 residues in the CDR3. The germline V gene encodes CDR1 LNHDA and CDR2 SQIVND (reference sequence). The method was immunoSEQ multiplex PCR; TCRdb's version includes in-frame clones alone and lacks a portion of them. The repertoire holds some 270,000 clones, with around 86% as singletons. General study findings and limits: First-cohort TCR clusters were later found to tend to co-occur in the roughly 130 validation repertoires.

Of note for this clone: Its antigen is still unknown.

Source material: PBMCs. The chain has TRBV19 and TRBJ1-2; TRBD1 matches at 8 bases. The receptor's source is a woman under 30 in good health and CMV-seronegative. The CDR3 coding sequence is TGTGCCAGTAGTATCCCACGGACAGGGAACTATGGCTACACCTTC. This gives the protein CASSIPRTGNYGYTF.